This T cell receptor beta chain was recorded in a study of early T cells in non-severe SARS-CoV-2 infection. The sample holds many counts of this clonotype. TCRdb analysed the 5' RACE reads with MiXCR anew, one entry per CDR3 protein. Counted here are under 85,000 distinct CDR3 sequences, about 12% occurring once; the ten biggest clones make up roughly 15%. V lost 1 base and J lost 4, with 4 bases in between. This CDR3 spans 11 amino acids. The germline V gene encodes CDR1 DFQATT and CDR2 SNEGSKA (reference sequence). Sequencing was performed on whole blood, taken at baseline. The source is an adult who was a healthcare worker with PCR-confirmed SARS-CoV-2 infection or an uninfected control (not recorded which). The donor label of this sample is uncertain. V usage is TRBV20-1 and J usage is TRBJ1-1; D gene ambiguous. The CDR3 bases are TGCAGTGCTAGAGGGGCCACTGAAGCTTTCTTT. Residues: CSARGATEAFF.